The subject of this entry is one TCR beta chain. Its antigen is not known. This sample was taken from a study of shared clonotypes between healthy human individuals. This CDR3 spans 16 amino acids. The V gene lost 5 bases and the J gene lost 4 bases, with 19 bases spanning the gap. CDR1 SGHRS and CDR2 YFSETQ come from the germline V gene. Authors' processing steps: For the immunoSEQ data, sequences were junction-only without quality scores, so filtering differed. Sequencing was performed with immunoSEQ multiplex PCR; in TCRdb, only in-frame clones are kept and a portion is missing. The V and J calls and clone size were taken over from that table, and D and trimming were inferred from the DNA. The sample has around 1,100,000 clones; 70% to 80% are singletons. Notes on the study in general: For naive CD4 cells, roughly 5% of clonotypes were shared across a handful of donors.

The rearrangement uses TRBV5-1 and TRBJ1-3; D is perhaps TRBD1 (6 bases). The sequence was collected from a man younger than 35 in good health. Some clones in this sample may be carry-over from other donors' samples. Sample: memory CD4+ T cells from PBMCs. Sample subset: CD45RA-negative fraction. The CDR3 nucleotides are TGCGCCAGCAGTACCTCGGGGGGCTCAGCGGGAAACACCATATATTTT. It specifies CASSTSGGSAGNTIYF.